The 7 T cell receptor beta chains presented below share a single source sample, sequenced in a study of blood T cell repertoires in COVID-19. Sequencing used immunoSEQ multiplex PCR; TCRdb keeps in-frame clones, though not all of them. Here the sample spans over 100,000 clones, nearly 85% being singletons. The sequenced material came from peripheral blood. The receptors come from a woman aged 45 to 65 with acute or convalescent COVID-19.

This chain joins TRBV30 and TRBJ1-2; D may be TRBD1 (5 bases). The V gene lost 5 bases and the J gene lost 4 bases, with 20 bases spanning the gap. The germline V gene encodes CDR1 GTSNPN and CDR2 SVGIG (reference sequence). CDR3 length: 15 amino acids. The DNA for the CDR3 is TGTGCCTGGGTTACCCGGGGGGGGGTTGGCTATGGCTACACCTTC. Translation gives CAWVTRGGVGYGYTF.

The chain combines TRBV5-1 with TRBJ1-1; TRBD1 aligns across 9 bases. CDR1 SGHRS and CDR2 YFSETQ come from the germline V gene. This CDR3 has 15 amino acids. Losses at the gene ends were 4 bases for V and 7 bases for J; bases not matched to a gene: 11. In DNA, the CDR3 is TGCGCCAGCAGCCGGGGACAGGGAACCTACCTTGAAGCTTTCTTT. Its translation is CASSRGQGTYLEAFF. The full variable domain, its missing parts supplied by reference TRBV5-1 and TRBJ1-1, is KAGVTQTPRYLIKTRGQQVTLSCSPISGHRSVSWYQQTPGQGLQFLFEYFSETQRNKGNFPGRFSGRQFSNSRSEMNVSTLELGDSALYLCASSRGQGTYLEAFFGQGTRLTVV.

The CDR3 spells CASSRLAGGTDTQYF. CDR3 bases: TGCGCCAGCAGCAGACTAGCGGGGGGGACAGATACGCAGTATTTT. The V gene is TRBV5-1, the J gene TRBJ2-3, with 14 positions matching TRBD2. This CDR3 is 15 amino acids long. J was trimmed by 3 bases and V by 4 bases; bases with no gene match: 1. Germline V gives CDR1 SGHRS, CDR2 YFSETQ. Combining the CDR3 with reference TRBV5-1 and TRBJ2-3 gives the whole variable domain KAGVTQTPRYLIKTRGQQVTLSCSPISGHRSVSWYQQTPGQGLQFLFEYFSETQRNKGNFPGRFSGRQFSNSRSEMNVSTLELGDSALYLCASSRLAGGTDTQYFGPGTRLTVL.

This clone was recorded only once. The chain couples TRBV5-8 to TRBJ1-1; TRBD1 agrees at 8 bases. There are 20 residues in the CDR3. With 1 base clipped from V and 0 bases from J, the junction kept 17 bases outside the gene matches. Germline V gives CDR1 SGHTS, CDR2 YDEGEE. DNA of the CDR3: TGTGCCAGCAGCTTGAAAGACAGGGGTCTCTCCCGCGGTTTGAACACTGAAGCTTTCTTT. It encodes CASSLKDRGLSRGLNTEAFF.

The chain employs TRBV9 and TRBJ2-3; TRBD2 matches 12 bases. Trimming took 3 bases from V and 2 from J; bases not matched to a gene: 4. From germline, CDR1 is SGDLS and CDR2 YYNGEE. The CDR3 is 16 amino acids. The CDR3, as DNA: TGTGCCAGCAGCGCAACTAGCGGGGGGTCCACAGATACGCAGTATTTT. Translation gives CASSATSGGSTDTQYF.

The rearrangement uses TRBV3-1 (or the pseudogene TRBV3-2) and TRBJ1-2; maybe TRBD1 (6 bases). Trimming took 3 bases from V and 4 from J, leaving 12 bases between them. CDR3 length equals 14 residues. Per germline, CDR1 LGHDT and CDR2 YNNKEL (reference sequence). The CDR3 DNA is TGTGCCAGCAGCCATTCGGACAGATCCTATGGCTACACCTTC. Protein: CASSHSDRSYGYTF.

CDR3: CASKKGDGYTF. In DNA form, the CDR3 reads TGTGCCAGTAAAAAAGGGGATGGCTACACCTTC. This rearrangement joins TRBV19 to TRBJ1-2, with D possibly being TRBD1 (5 bases). This CDR3 comprises 11 residues. V was trimmed by 7 bases and J by 6 bases, leaving 9 bases between them. From germline, CDR1 is LNHDA and CDR2 SQIVND (reference sequence).